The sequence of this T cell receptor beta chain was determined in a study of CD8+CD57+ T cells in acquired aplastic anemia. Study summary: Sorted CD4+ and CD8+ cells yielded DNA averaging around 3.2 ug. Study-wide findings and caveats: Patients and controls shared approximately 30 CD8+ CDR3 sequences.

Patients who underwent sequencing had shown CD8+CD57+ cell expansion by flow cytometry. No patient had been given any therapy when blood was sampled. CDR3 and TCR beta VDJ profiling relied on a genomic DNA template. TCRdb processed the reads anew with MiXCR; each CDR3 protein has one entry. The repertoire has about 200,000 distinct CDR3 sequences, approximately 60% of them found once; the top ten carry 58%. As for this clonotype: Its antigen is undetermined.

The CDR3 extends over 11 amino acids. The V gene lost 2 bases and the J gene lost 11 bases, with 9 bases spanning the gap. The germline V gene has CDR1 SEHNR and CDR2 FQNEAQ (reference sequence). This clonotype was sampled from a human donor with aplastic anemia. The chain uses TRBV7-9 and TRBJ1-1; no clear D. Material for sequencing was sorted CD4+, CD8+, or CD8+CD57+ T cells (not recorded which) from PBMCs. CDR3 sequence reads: CASSLKVRAFF. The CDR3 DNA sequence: TGTGCCAGCAGCTTAAAAGTACGGGCTTTCTTT.